The clone carrying this T cell receptor (beta chain) is termed medium-sized. Its antigen is undetermined. Trimming left V 6 bases short and J 0 bases short, with 12 bases between. Germline CDR1 is SGDLS and CDR2 is YYNGEE. The CDR3 extends over 14 amino acids. Multiplex PCR in two rounds served to amplify TCR beta CDR3 from genomic DNA. TRBV and TRBJ genes each had their own specific primers in first-round PCR. TCRdb processed the multiplex PCR reads anew with MiXCR; each CDR3 protein has one entry. The sample shows 13,000 to 15,000 distinct CDR3 sequences, around a third of them seen only once. This specimen belongs to a study of prognosis after radiotherapy for stage I lung cancer. Study at large: Stage I non-small cell lung cancer patients were enrolled in Nanjing, China. This enrollment took place between 2018 and early 2019. Histologically, the tumors comprised squamous cell carcinoma in several patients and adenocarcinoma in about a dozen.

A draw of around 5.7 milliliters of peripheral blood took place at each of two time points. Findings and limits, study-wide: Unique TCR clone counts were lower following stereotactic body radiation therapy (median roughly 10,000 versus 7,000).

This sequence originates from a donor at least 50 years old with non-small cell lung cancer. Sequencing used PBMCs, obtained before or after stereotactic body radiation therapy (not recorded which). The J gene is TRBJ2-5, the V gene TRBV9, with D possibly TRBD2 on 7 matching bases. This CDR3 is CASTTGGYQETQYF. The DNA for the CDR3 is TGTGCCAGCACCACGGGGGGCTACCAAGAGACCCAGTACTTC.